Shown below are 17 T cell receptor beta chains from a single sample sequenced in a study of T cell responses to AZD1222 COVID-19 vaccine. Sequencing used immunoSEQ multiplex PCR; TCRdb keeps in-frame clones, though not all of them. The repertoire holds over 110,000 clones, with around 93% as singletons. Specimen: peripheral blood, collected on day 0 of AZD1222 vaccination. The receptors originated from an adult in good health.

The rearrangement links TRBV27 to TRBJ2-1; D remains ambiguous. The CDR3 consists of 11 residues. The V end was cut by 6 bases, the J end by 3 bases, with 3 bases between. Germline lookup yields CDR1 MNHEY and CDR2 SMNVEV (reference sequence). CDR3 amino acids: CASRDYNEQFF. For the CDR3, the DNA is TGTGCCAGCAGGGACTACAATGAGCAGTTCTTC.

The V and J genes are TRBV20-1 and TRBJ2-5, with 7 bases that match TRBD2. J was trimmed by 5 bases and V by 3 bases; bases with no gene match: 9. The CDR3 is made up of 14 amino acids. The germline CDR1 and CDR2 sequences are DFQATT and SNEGSKA (reference sequence). CDR3 sequence: CSASGGRAGETQYF. The CDR3 region has the DNA TGCAGTGCTAGTGGAGGGAGGGCCGGGGAGACCCAGTACTTC.

The chain couples TRBV30 to TRBJ1-2, with D hard to call. Germline V gives CDR1 GTSNPN, CDR2 SVGIG (reference sequence). V was clipped by 7 bases and J by 3 bases, with 15 bases between them. CDR3 length equals 13 residues. For the CDR3, the DNA is TGTGCCTTCATATTACCCCCCTACTATGGCTACACCTTC. Translating it yields CAFILPPYYGYTF.

The gene calls are TRBV10-2 and TRBJ1-4; D uncertain. From germline, CDR1 is WSHSY and CDR2 SAAADI. This CDR3 has 12 amino acids. V was trimmed by 4 bases and J by 7 bases, leaving 7 bases between them. The DNA for the CDR3 is TGCGCCAGCAGTGCTTCAGGTGAAAAACTGTTTTTT. Its translation: CASSASGEKLFF.

The rearrangement uses TRBV27 and TRBJ2-7, with D unclear. The CDR3 spans 14 residues. The germline gives CDR1 MNHEY, CDR2 SMNVEV (reference sequence). V shed 1 base and J shed 0 bases, with 7 bases lying between them. The CDR3 here is CASSLLDGSYEQYF. The CDR3, as DNA: TGTGCCAGCAGTTTATTGGACGGCTCCTACGAGCAGTACTTC.

V usage is TRBV14 and J usage is TRBJ1-1; TRBD1 matches at 8 bases. J gave up 8 bases and V 2 bases, and 1 base lay outside the gene matches. The germline CDR1 and CDR2 sequences are SGHDN and FVKESK. The CDR3 sequence is 12 residues long. CDR3 DNA: TGTGCCAGCAGCCAAAGGACAGGGGAAGCTTTCTTT. Its protein is CASSQRTGEAFF.

This rearrangement joins TRBV5-4 to TRBJ1-1; tentatively, D is TRBD1 (6 bases). The CDR3 has 14 amino acids. Germline V lookup: CDR1 SGHNT, CDR2 YYREEE (reference sequence). Trimming stripped 4 bases from V and 1 base from J, with 11 bases between. DNA of the CDR3: TGTGCCAGCAGCCAGGCCAGGGGGAACACTGAAGCTTTCTTT. The encoded protein is CASSQARGNTEAFF.

The chain employs TRBV28 and TRBJ1-6; D unresolved. Germline assignment: CDR1 MDHEN and CDR2 SYDVKM. This CDR3 has 12 residues. The V and J ends lost 3 bases and 7 bases respectively, with 4 bases between them. The CDR3 region has the DNA TGTGCCAGCAGTTTGTCCAATTCACCCCTCCACTTT. This gives the protein CASSLSNSPLHF.

The chain uses TRBV19 and TRBJ1-5; D is possibly TRBD1 (6 bases). Germline V lookup: CDR1 LNHDA, CDR2 SQIVND (reference sequence). This CDR3 region has 15 residues. The V gene lost 8 bases and the J gene lost 1 base, with 15 bases spanning the gap. The CDR3 loop is CASSETGWSNQPQHF. The DNA of the CDR3 is TGTGCCAGTTCCGAGACAGGCTGGAGCAATCAGCCCCAGCATTTT.

The gene calls are TRBV6-5 and TRBJ1-2; 7 nucleotides match TRBD1. The J segment lost 8 bases and the V segment lost 2 bases, leaving 5 bases of the junction unmatched. The CDR3 runs to 13 residues. CDR1 MNHEY and CDR2 SVGAGI come from the germline V gene. This CDR3 reads CASSYKGAQGYTF. CDR3 bases: TGTGCCAGCAGTTACAAGGGGGCGCAGGGCTACACCTTC.

The CDR3 nucleotides are TGTGCCTGGAGTGATGACCCCCCACGGGCCAACGTCCTGACTTTC. This gives the protein CAWSDDPPRANVLTF. This sequence joins TRBV30 and TRBJ2-6; D gene ambiguous. The CDR3 runs 15 residues. The V gene lost 1 base and the J gene lost 5 bases, with 12 bases spanning the gap. CDR1 GTSNPN and CDR2 SVGIG come from the germline V gene (reference sequence).

The chain links TRBV7-2 to TRBJ1-6, with D possibly matching TRBD1 (5 bases). Germline loops: CDR1 SGHTA, CDR2 FQGNSA. The CDR3 is 16 residues long. V shed 1 base and J shed 9 bases, with 16 bases lying between them. DNA for the CDR3: TGTGCCAGCAGCTTAGGGGGCCTGGGGACGGGTTCACCCCTCCACTTT. It translates to CASSLGGLGTGSPLHF.

This clone was seen a single time. This chain uses TRBV27 with TRBJ2-3; possibly TRBD2 for D (5 bases). V lost 1 base, J lost 1 base, and 12 bases lay in between. Germline-derived CDR1 and CDR2 are MNHEY and SMNVEV (reference sequence). The CDR3 spans 16 residues. DNA for the CDR3: TGTGCCAGCAGTTTATATGCGGGCCAGGGCACAGATACGCAGTATTTT. As protein: CASSLYAGQGTDTQYF.

The chain couples TRBV7-9 to TRBJ2-1; TRBD2 matches at 7 bases. Germline lookup yields CDR1 SEHNR and CDR2 FQNEAQ (reference sequence). The CDR3 has 15 residues. J lost 4 bases, V lost 5 bases, and 8 bases had no gene match. The CDR3 nucleotides read TGTGCCAGCAGCCTAGGAGCGGGGCAGTACAATGAGCAGTTCTTC. This codes for CASSLGAGQYNEQFF. Supplemented by reference TRBV7-9 and TRBJ2-1, the full variable domain reads DTGVSQNPRHKITKRGQNVTFRCDPISEHNRLYWYRQTLGQGPEFLTYFQNEAQLEKSRLLSDRFSAERPKGSFSTLEIQRTEQGDSAMYLCASSLGAGQYNEQFFGPGTRLTVL.

The chain combines TRBV7-3 with TRBJ1-1; D ambiguous. The germline V gene encodes CDR1 SGHTA and CDR2 FQGTGA. V lost 2 bases to trimming and J lost 0 bases, with 13 bases between them. The CDR3 consists of 16 residues. The CDR3 DNA is TGTGCCAGCAGCTTACGGGCCAGTCAAATGAACACTGAAGCTTTCTTT. Translation gives CASSLRASQMNTEAFF.

The V gene is TRBV11-3, the J gene TRBJ1-3; D possibly corresponds to TRBD1 (5 bases). CDR3 length: 12 amino acids. Trimming cost V 6 bases and J 4 bases, with 7 bases left between them. CDR1 SGHNT and CDR2 YENEEA come from the germline V gene. DNA for the CDR3: TGTGCCAGCAGGCGGGGCGGAAACACCATATATTTT. As protein: CASRRGGNTIYF.

V is TRBV5-1 and J is TRBJ2-1; possibly TRBD1 or TRBD2 for D (5 bases each). CDR3 size: 14 residues. V lost 7 bases to trimming and J lost 4 bases, with 15 bases between them. CDR1 is SGHRS, CDR2 YFSETQ, per germline. The DNA for the CDR3 is TGCGCCAGCGAGGCCGGGACCCTTTACAATGAGCAGTTCTTC. The encoded protein is CASEAGTLYNEQFF.